A single sample gave rise to the 24 T cell receptor beta chains below, sequenced in a study of PD-L1 blockade in urothelial cancer. TCRdb's table, derived via immunoSEQ multiplex PCR, lists solely in-frame clones and lacks some. There are about 43,000 clones in the sample; approximately 83% occur only once, and more than 12% lies in the top ten. Time point: peripheral blood 6 weeks after treatment start. Specimen: PBMCs, collected around atezolizumab (anti-PD-L1) treatment. The receptor set was obtained from a man in his 60s with urothelial cancer.

This chain joins TRBV6-5 and TRBJ1-5; 7 bases map to TRBD1. The CDR3 is 13 residues long. With V trimmed by 5 bases and J by 4 bases, 2 bases remained unmatched. Germline V gene sequence: CDR1 MNHEY, CDR2 SVGAGI. The CDR3 loop is CASSPGGNQPQHF. Written as DNA, the CDR3 is TGTGCCAGCAGTCCAGGGGGGAATCAGCCCCAGCATTTT.

The chain employs TRBV28 and TRBJ1-1; D is unresolved. CDR1 is MDHEN, CDR2 SYDVKM, per germline. The CDR3 contains 15 residues. Trimming removed 3 bases at V and 1 base at J, with 12 bases between. The CDR3 sequence: CASSFRGVRNTEAFF. For the CDR3, the DNA is TGTGCCAGCAGTTTCCGGGGAGTGAGGAACACTGAAGCTTTCTTT.

V gene TRBV6-1 combines with J gene TRBJ2-7; 7 nucleotides agree with TRBD2. This CDR3 comprises 14 residues. CDR1 is MNHNS and CDR2 is SASEGT in the germline V gene. J was trimmed by 3 bases and V by 6 bases; bases with no gene match: 8. The CDR3 is CASRDRTSFYEQYF. The CDR3 DNA reads as TGTGCCAGCAGAGATAGGACTAGTTTCTACGAGCAGTACTTC.

This chain links TRBV28 with TRBJ1-1; D possibly corresponds to TRBD1 (5 bases). This CDR3 has 17 amino acids. V lost 6 bases and J lost 0, with 20 bases in between. Germline V gene data show CDR1 as MDHEN and CDR2 as SYDVKM. In DNA form, the CDR3 reads TGTGCCAGCAGCATAGGAGGGGCAGTCGCTATGAACACTGAAGCTTTCTTT. It codes for CASSIGGAVAMNTEAFF.

The rearrangement joins TRBV4-2 to TRBJ2-7; 9 bases are shared with TRBD1. After removal of 0 bases from V and 5 bases from J, the junction contained 8 bases not matched to a gene. Germline loops: CDR1 LGHNA, CDR2 YNFKEQ. There are 16 residues in the CDR3. CDR3 loop: CASSQDLEGTGNEQYF. The CDR3, as DNA: TGTGCCAGCAGCCAAGATCTGGAGGGGACAGGGAACGAGCAGTACTTC.

V and J are TRBV6-1 and TRBJ2-5, with D possibly TRBD1 on 5 matching bases. The V and J ends lost 6 bases and 7 bases respectively, with 15 bases between them. The length of the CDR3 is 13 residues. The germline V gene encodes CDR1 MNHNS and CDR2 SASEGT. CDR3 region: CASRTTVPGTQYF. In DNA form, the CDR3 reads TGTGCCAGCAGAACGACAGTGCCGGGGACCCAGTACTTC.

The V call is TRBV2, the J call TRBJ2-7, with D maybe TRBD2 (5 bases). Deletions cut 7 bases from V and 0 bases from J, with 16 bases between. The germline CDR1 and CDR2 sequences are SNHLY and FYNNEI. This CDR3 is 15 amino acids long. The CDR3 spells CASNPSRLSSYEQYF. The CDR3 DNA follows: TGTGCCAGCAACCCTAGCAGACTGAGCTCCTACGAGCAGTACTTC.

Regarding this clone: The same CDR3 arises from other DNA sequences in this sample as well. This chain connects TRBV5-1 to TRBJ2-3; perhaps TRBD1 as D (6 bases). Germline V CDR1 and CDR2: SGHRS, YFSETQ. The CDR3 has 14 residues. Trimming pared 4 bases from V and 4 bases from J, leaving 13 bases between. CDR3 nucleotide sequence: TGCGCCAGCAGCCCCAGGGGTCCCCCAGATACGCAGTATTTT. Translation gives CASSPRGPPDTQYF.

This clone was seen a few times. The V gene is TRBV5-1, the J gene TRBJ2-5; 10 bases map to TRBD2. Germline assignment: CDR1 SGHRS and CDR2 YFSETQ. Unmatched junction bases numbered 9, after V lost 5 bases and J lost 5 bases. CDR3 length equals 15 residues. The CDR3 here is CASRASGGEVETQYF. The CDR3 nucleotides read TGCGCCAGCAGGGCAAGCGGGGGGGAAGTTGAGACCCAGTACTTC.

The chain carries TRBV5-1 and TRBJ1-1; D not certain. V was trimmed by 0 bases and J by 2 bases, leaving 11 bases between them. The germline V gene encodes CDR1 SGHRS and CDR2 YFSETQ. The CDR3 has 15 amino acids. This CDR3 is CASSLEVGSNTEAFF. The CDR3 region has the DNA TGCGCCAGCAGCTTGGAAGTGGGCAGCAACACTGAAGCTTTCTTT.

This chain connects TRBV6-8 to TRBJ2-2, with D possibly being TRBD2 (6 bases). The CDR3 consists of 13 residues. V lost 6 bases, J lost 1 base, and 6 bases lay in between. In germline, CDR1 is MNHGY, CDR2 SAAAGT. The CDR3 sequence is CASRGGNTGELFF. CDR3 in DNA: TGTGCCAGCAGGGGAGGGAACACCGGGGAGCTGTTTTTT.

The chain carries TRBV5-1 and TRBJ1-4; TRBD1 agrees at 9 bases. CDR3 size: 15 residues. With V trimmed by 4 bases and J by 5 bases, 6 bases remained unmatched. Germline-derived CDR1 and CDR2 are SGHRS and YFSETQ. The CDR3 region is CASSAGTGLNEKLFF. For the CDR3, the DNA is TGCGCCAGCAGCGCGGGGACAGGGCTAAATGAAAAACTGTTTTTT.

V gene TRBV6-5 combines with J gene TRBJ2-2; weak D call: TRBD1 (5 bases). Trimming stripped 6 bases from V and 0 bases from J, with 8 bases between. Germline CDR1 and CDR2: MNHEY and SVGAGI. This CDR3 spans 14 amino acids. The CDR3 DNA reads TGTGCCAGCAGCTCAGGGTCGAACACCGGGGAGCTGTTTTTT. As protein: CASSSGSNTGELFF.

V gene TRBV6-6 combines with J gene TRBJ2-7; D is possibly TRBD2 (7 bases). Between the trimmed V and J ends, which lost 8 bases and 6 bases, there was a span of 17 bases. Germline-derived CDR1 and CDR2 are MNHNY and SVGAGI (reference sequence). This CDR3 comprises 13 residues. The CDR3 nucleotides are TGTGCCAGCCGGGGAGGGGGTAACGTCGAGCAGTACTTC. The encoded protein is CASRGGGNVEQYF.

This rearrangement joins TRBV5-8 to TRBJ1-2; TRBD1 aligns across 8 bases. The CDR3 contains 15 residues. Germline loops: CDR1 SGHTS, CDR2 YDEGEE. The V segment lost 2 bases and the J segment 8 bases; nucleotides outside the gene matches: 11. This chain's CDR3 is CASSLYSGGAEGYTF. The CDR3 DNA is TGTGCCAGCAGCTTATATTCAGGGGGCGCGGAGGGCTACACCTTC.

In this sample, this clone turned up once. This rearrangement joins TRBV11-3 to TRBJ2-3; a weak D match, TRBD2 (5 bases). Trimming pared 0 bases from V and 6 bases from J, leaving 10 bases between. This CDR3 is built from 14 residues. CDR1 SGHNT and CDR2 YENEEA come from the germline V gene. Here the CDR3 reads CASSLDSEVDTQYF. The CDR3 DNA is TGTGCCAGCAGCTTAGATTCGGAGGTGGATACGCAGTATTTT.

The chain joins TRBV6-5 to TRBJ1-2, with a possible D match to TRBD1 (5 bases). Trimming removed 6 bases from V and 6 bases from J, with 14 bases in between. This CDR3 has 13 residues. CDR1 is MNHEY, CDR2 SVGAGI, per germline. CDR3 sequence (DNA): TGTGCCAGCAGCCCATGGGGGGTTGATGGCTACACCTTC. Amino acids: CASSPWGVDGYTF.

The chain links TRBV18 to TRBJ1-6, with TRBD1 matching 10 bases. Losses at the gene ends were 0 bases for V and 6 bases for J; bases not matched to a gene: 8. The length of the CDR3 is 18 residues. Germline CDR1 KGHSH, CDR2 LQKENI. The CDR3 here is CASSPPVTGGFLNSPLHF. CDR3 coding DNA: TGTGCCAGCTCACCACCTGTGACAGGGGGCTTCCTTAATTCACCCCTCCACTTT.

The genes are TRBV5-1 and TRBJ2-3, with TRBD2 matching over 8 bases. V shed 4 bases and J 2 bases; nucleotides not matched to a gene: 9. In germline, CDR1 is SGHRS, CDR2 YFSETQ. The CDR3 contains 16 residues. The CDR3 sequence is CASSPNSGALTDTQYF. The CDR3 DNA sequence: TGCGCCAGCAGCCCGAATAGCGGGGCACTCACAGATACGCAGTATTTT.

The genes are TRBV6-5 and TRBJ1-6; 8 positions agree with TRBD1. The CDR3 runs 15 residues. In germline, CDR1 is MNHEY, CDR2 SVGAGI. V trimming: 7 bases; J trimming: 9 bases; junction bases outside the gene matches: 11. CDR3 amino acids: CASTEQGGSGSPLHF. The CDR3 nucleotides read TGTGCCAGCACCGAACAGGGGGGGAGTGGTTCACCCCTCCACTTT.

The chain recombines TRBV6-1 with TRBJ1-1; D remains unclear. Germline V CDR1 and CDR2: MNHNS, SASEGT. The CDR3 extends over 11 amino acids. V lost 7 bases and J 4 bases, leaving 7 bases between the germline ends. The CDR3 reads CASKGGTEAFF. DNA for the CDR3: TGTGCCAGCAAGGGAGGCACTGAAGCTTTCTTT.

This clone was detected only once. This chain links TRBV4-1 with TRBJ2-7, with 9 bases that match TRBD1. Germline CDR1 MGHRA, CDR2 YSYEKL. V shed 4 bases and J 1 base; nucleotides not matched to a gene: 14. The CDR3 covers 18 residues. CDR3 sequence reads: CASSPRRDRDSPSYEQYF. In DNA, the CDR3 is TGCGCCAGCAGCCCCCGCCGGGACAGGGATTCTCCGTCCTACGAGCAGTACTTC.

The rearrangement uses TRBV5-6 and TRBJ2-6; tentatively, D is TRBD2 (5 bases). The germline V gene has CDR1 SGHDT and CDR2 YYEEEE. V was cut by 3 bases and J by 4 bases, with 14 bases left in between. This CDR3 is 16 amino acids long. The CDR3 region has the DNA TGTGCCAGCAGCTGGAATGGTCCGGGAGGGGCCAACGTCCTGACTTTC. This codes for CASSWNGPGGANVLTF.

The chain has TRBV21-1 and TRBJ2-2; the table's D call TRBD1 went unverified against the DNA. TRBV21-1 is shown as a pseudogene. This CDR3 is 18 amino acids long. The CDR3 region has the DNA TGTGCCAGCAGCAGGGACAGGAGATCCCACGCGAACACCGGGGAGCTGTTTTTT. This translates into CASSRDRRSHANTGELFF.